Below, 27 T cell receptor beta chains from the same sample are listed, as sequenced in a study of low-dose radiotherapy and immunotherapy resistance in tumors. TRAV- and TRBV-specific primers were used for first-strand cDNA, which covered alpha and beta chains. The authors ran approximately 20 PCR cycles to amplify TCRs with a constant-region primer and V-primer adapter. In TCRdb, the reads were re-called with MiXCR into one record per CDR3 protein. The table shows about 6,200 distinct CDR3 sequences, with approximately 82% occurring only once. All receptors come from a human donor with advanced metastatic prostate, ovarian, gallbladder or colorectal cancer (not recorded which). This table probably holds off-target reads from a library built for another chain.

This rearrangement joins TRBV11-2 to TRBJ1-4; TRBD1 might be the D (5 bases). The CDR3 consists of 18 residues. The V end lost 1 base, the J end lost 8 bases, and 23 bases lay between the germline ends. Looked up from germline, CDR1 is SGHAT and CDR2 is FQNNGV. DNA of the CDR3: TGTGCCAGCAGCTTAGGCAGGGATATTGCAACGATCACAGAAAAACTGTTTTTT. Protein sequence: CASSLGRDIATITEKLFF.

The chain employs TRBV7-9 and TRBJ2-1, with TRBD2 matching over 7 bases. The germline V gene encodes CDR1 SEHNR and CDR2 FQNEAQ (reference sequence). With V trimmed by 2 bases and J by 6 bases, 7 bases remained unmatched. The CDR3 has 15 residues. In DNA form, the CDR3 reads TGTGCCAGCAGCTTATATGTGGGAGGGCCCAATGAGCAGTTCTTC. It codes for CASSLYVGGPNEQFF.

The chain employs TRBV19 and TRBJ1-5, with D possibly TRBD1 on 6 matching bases. The germline V gene encodes CDR1 LNHDA and CDR2 SQIVND (reference sequence). Trimming pared 6 bases from V and 2 bases from J, leaving 14 bases between. The CDR3 sequence is 15 residues long. The CDR3 DNA sequence: TGTGCCAGTAGGGAACAGGGCAGAGGCAATCAGCCCCAGCATTTT. Translation: CASREQGRGNQPQHF.

This clonotype is large (0.1 to 1%) within its sample. The chain recombines TRBV28 with TRBJ1-3; TRBD1 matches at 8 bases. The CDR3 covers 18 residues. The germline V gene encodes CDR1 MDHEN and CDR2 SYDVKM. V dropped 4 bases and J dropped 2; count of bases not matched to a gene: 13. This CDR3 is CASSSPTGVSLAGNTIYF. CDR3 in DNA: TGTGCCAGCAGTTCACCGACAGGGGTTTCACTGGCTGGAAACACCATATATTTT.

The CDR3 protein is CASSQAQGQETQYF. Here the CDR3 DNA reads TGTGCCAGCAGCCAAGCACAGGGGCAAGAGACCCAGTACTTC. The chain couples TRBV4-2 to TRBJ2-5; TRBD1 agrees at 7 bases. The V gene end was trimmed by 1 base and the J gene end by 2 bases; junction bases not matched to a gene: 1. CDR1 is LGHNA and CDR2 is YNFKEQ in the germline V gene. This CDR3 has 14 residues.

This clonotype was detected once. This chain connects TRBV11-2 to TRBJ2-5, with D maybe TRBD1 (5 bases). Germline CDR1 and CDR2: SGHAT and FQNNGV. V was cut by 1 base and J by 0 bases, with 6 bases left in between. This CDR3 has 14 amino acids. The chain's CDR3 is CASSLGQNQETQYF. CDR3 in DNA: TGTGCCAGCAGCTTAGGACAGAACCAAGAGACCCAGTACTTC.

This chain uses TRBV20-1 with TRBJ2-5, with D possibly matching TRBD2 (5 bases). The germline gives CDR1 DFQATT, CDR2 SNEGSKA (reference sequence). The CDR3 runs to 15 residues. Trimming took off 0 bases at V and 5 bases at J, with 16 bases between the two ends. In nucleotides, the CDR3 is TGCAGTGCTAGAGAGGCCCGGGGAAGAGGGGAGACCCAGTACTTC. Amino acids: CSAREARGRGETQYF.

V and J are TRBV29-1 and TRBJ1-2; no firm D call. Trimming took off 5 bases at V and 0 bases at J, with 7 bases between the two ends. Per germline, CDR1 SQVTM and CDR2 ANQGSEA. The CDR3 extends over 12 amino acids. The CDR3 DNA reads TGCAGCGTTCCCTTAACTAACTATGGCTACACCTTC. Its protein is CSVPLTNYGYTF.

This clonotype occurred once. The V and J genes are TRBV18 and TRBJ2-1; 8 bases line up with TRBD1. Germline V gene sequence: CDR1 KGHSH, CDR2 LQKENI. The CDR3 covers 15 residues. With 0 bases clipped from V and 5 bases from J, the junction kept 3 bases outside the gene matches. CDR3 loop: CASSPPWTGNNEQFF. The CDR3 DNA reads TGTGCCAGCTCACCACCGTGGACAGGGAACAATGAGCAGTTCTTC.

V gene TRBV6-6 combines with J gene TRBJ2-1; no clear D gene. The CDR3 is made up of 14 amino acids. Per germline, CDR1 MNHNY and CDR2 SVGAGI (reference sequence). V lost 7 bases and J 9 bases, leaving 19 bases between the germline ends. Here the CDR3 reads CASTTGDAGFEQFF. The CDR3 bases are TGTGCCAGCACCACGGGCGACGCTGGTTTTGAGCAGTTCTTC.

This clonotype came up once. The V call is TRBV20-1, the J call TRBJ1-4, with 9 bases identical to TRBD1. Trimming took 3 bases from V and 7 from J; bases not matched to a gene: 6. CDR1 and CDR2 from the germline V gene are DFQATT and SNEGSKA (reference sequence). This CDR3 has 14 amino acids. As DNA, the CDR3 is TGCAGTGCTAGGGACAGGGGATTTACTGAAAAACTGTTTTTT. Protein sequence: CSARDRGFTEKLFF.

The rearrangement uses TRBV25-1 and TRBJ1-2; D is ambiguous. The CDR3 covers 10 residues. V dropped 2 bases and J dropped 7 bases, with 2 bases sitting between them. In germline, CDR1 is MGHDK, CDR2 SYGVNS. The chain's CDR3 is CASSEVGYTF. The CDR3 DNA follows: TGTGCCAGCAGTGAAGTTGGCTACACCTTC.

CDR3 region: CASSYGGNTGELFF. The CDR3 coding sequence is TGTGCCAGCAGTTACGGGGGGAACACCGGGGAGCTGTTTTTT. The chain combines TRBV6-1 with TRBJ2-2; D may be TRBD2 (6 bases). Germline CDR1 and CDR2: MNHNS and SASEGT. The CDR3 is 14 residues long. V dropped 5 bases and J dropped 1 base, with 8 bases sitting between them.

The chain links TRBV7-6 to TRBJ2-5; 9 bases are a match to TRBD2. J lost 2 bases, V lost 4 bases, and 14 bases had no gene match. Germline CDR1 is SGHVS and CDR2 is FNYEAQ. The CDR3 is made up of 18 amino acids. CDR3 region: CASSSNGRGLAGQETQYF. CDR3 in DNA: TGTGCCAGCAGCTCGAACGGCCGCGGGCTAGCGGGGCAAGAGACCCAGTACTTC.

The V call is TRBV2, the J call TRBJ2-7, with D perhaps given as TRBD1 or TRBD2 (5 bases each). Trimming removed 8 bases at V and 6 bases at J, with 17 bases between. The CDR3 sequence is 13 residues long. Germline CDR1 SNHLY, CDR2 FYNNEI. The CDR3: CASGSREFAEQYF. The CDR3, as DNA: TGTGCCAGCGGATCCAGGGAGTTTGCCGAGCAGTACTTC.

This chain uses TRBV4-2 with TRBJ2-1; 13 positions match TRBD2. The CDR3 consists of 18 residues. Germline assignment: CDR1 LGHNA and CDR2 YNFKEQ. Germline trimming cut 1 base from V and 4 bases from J; bases unmatched to any gene: 7. The CDR3 protein is CASSQGVTSGGAYNEQFF. The CDR3 coding sequence is TGTGCCAGCAGCCAAGGAGTCACTAGCGGGGGGGCATACAATGAGCAGTTCTTC.

The J gene is TRBJ1-1, the V gene TRBV6-2 or TRBV6-3; D is unclear. The CDR3 consists of 15 residues. V lost 5 bases and J lost 1, with 14 bases in between. CDR1 and CDR2 (germline): MNHEY, SVGEGT. The chain's CDR3 is CASSHYVKKNTEAFF. The CDR3 DNA sequence: TGTGCCAGCAGTCATTACGTCAAAAAGAACACTGAAGCTTTCTTT.

The chain links TRBV28 to TRBJ2-5; unclear D gene. V was shortened by 7 bases and J by 1 base, with 10 bases between the two germline ends. Per the germline V gene, CDR1 is MDHEN and CDR2 is SYDVKM. The CDR3 is 13 amino acids. CDR3 loop: CASTRTPQETQYF. The CDR3 DNA is TGTGCCAGCACTCGGACGCCCCAAGAGACCCAGTACTTC.

This chain uses TRBV7-2 with TRBJ1-2; D gene uncertain. The germline CDR1 and CDR2 sequences are SGHTA and FQGNSA. V was pared by 1 base and J by 2 bases, with 11 bases between. The CDR3 covers 15 residues. CDR3 bases: TGTGCCAGCAGCTTAGTCCTCCAGGACAACTATGGCTACACCTTC. This gives the protein CASSLVLQDNYGYTF.

The gene calls are TRBV4-2 and TRBJ2-2; 15 bases line up with TRBD2. The CDR3 is made up of 17 amino acids. Looked up from germline, CDR1 is LGHNA and CDR2 is YNFKEQ. V was pared by 5 bases and J by 3 bases, with 4 bases of the junction left unmatched. The CDR3 loop is CASSGGLAGGDTGELFF. CDR3 DNA sequence: TGTGCCAGCAGCGGGGGACTAGCGGGGGGCGACACCGGGGAGCTGTTTTTT.

The gene calls are TRBV28 and TRBJ2-5; D may correspond to TRBD1 or TRBD2 (5 bases each). Germline assignment: CDR1 MDHEN and CDR2 SYDVKM. The CDR3 covers 13 residues. V shed 7 bases and J shed 3 bases, with 12 bases lying between them. The DNA for the CDR3 is TGTGCCAGCACCGGGACGGCTAAAGAGACCCAGTACTTC. Its translation is CASTGTAKETQYF.

The chain uses TRBV6-5 and TRBJ1-1; D uncertain. Trimming stripped 0 bases from V and 1 base from J, with 3 bases between. The CDR3 covers 13 residues. From germline, CDR1 is MNHEY and CDR2 SVGAGI. CDR3 loop: CASSYSSNTEAFF. DNA of the CDR3: TGTGCCAGCAGTTACTCGTCGAACACTGAAGCTTTCTTT.

This clonotype has only one observation. The genes are TRBV7-6 and TRBJ2-7; 9 positions match TRBD1. Germline-derived CDR1 and CDR2 are SGHVS and FNYEAQ. The CDR3 sequence is 14 residues long. The trim removed 3 bases at V and 6 bases at J, leaving 6 bases unmatched. CDR3: CASSFPGQGTEQYF. CDR3 coding DNA: TGTGCCAGCAGCTTCCCGGGACAGGGCACCGAGCAGTACTTC.

This sequence joins TRBV5-6 and TRBJ2-5; D call uncertain. The CDR3 spans 14 residues. V shed 0 bases and J shed 1 base, with 7 bases lying between them. CDR1 and CDR2 from the germline V gene are SGHDT and YYEEEE. This CDR3 reads CASSLEGPQETQYF. CDR3 nucleotide sequence: TGTGCCAGCAGCTTGGAAGGCCCCCAAGAGACCCAGTACTTC. Variable domain in full (rest from reference TRBV5-6 and TRBJ2-5): DAGVTQSPTHLIKTRGQQVTLRCSPKSGHDTVSWYQQALGQGPQFIFQYYEEEERQRGNFPDRFSGHQFPNYSSELNVNALLLGDSALYLCASSLEGPQETQYFGPGTRLLVL.

V is TRBV5-4 and J is TRBJ2-3; TRBD2 is a possible D gene (6 bases). Germline V CDR1 and CDR2: SGHNT, YYREEE (reference sequence). V was pared by 1 base and J by 2 bases, with 14 bases between. The CDR3 is 16 residues long. This CDR3 is CASSLFSGSSTDTQYF. CDR3 sequence (DNA): TGTGCCAGCAGCTTGTTTAGCGGATCCTCCACAGATACGCAGTATTTT.

The chain is built from TRBV19 and TRBJ2-2, with unresolved D. V was cut by 10 bases and J by 2 bases, with 5 bases left in between. The CDR3 consists of 11 residues. Germline V gene sequence: CDR1 LNHDA, CDR2 SQIVND (reference sequence). The CDR3 DNA follows: TGTGCCACTAGAAACACCGGGGAGCTGTTTTTT. This gives the protein CATRNTGELFF.

This clonotype ranks as large. The chain joins TRBV29-1 to TRBJ2-7; 9 bases match TRBD1. CDR1 is SQVTM, CDR2 ANQGSEA, per germline. V was pared by 4 bases and J by 3 bases, with 10 bases of the junction left unmatched. The CDR3 spans 15 residues. The CDR3 bases are TGCAGCGTTGTGGGGACCCGGGACAGGGTCTACGAGCAGTACTTC. This codes for CSVVGTRDRVYEQYF.